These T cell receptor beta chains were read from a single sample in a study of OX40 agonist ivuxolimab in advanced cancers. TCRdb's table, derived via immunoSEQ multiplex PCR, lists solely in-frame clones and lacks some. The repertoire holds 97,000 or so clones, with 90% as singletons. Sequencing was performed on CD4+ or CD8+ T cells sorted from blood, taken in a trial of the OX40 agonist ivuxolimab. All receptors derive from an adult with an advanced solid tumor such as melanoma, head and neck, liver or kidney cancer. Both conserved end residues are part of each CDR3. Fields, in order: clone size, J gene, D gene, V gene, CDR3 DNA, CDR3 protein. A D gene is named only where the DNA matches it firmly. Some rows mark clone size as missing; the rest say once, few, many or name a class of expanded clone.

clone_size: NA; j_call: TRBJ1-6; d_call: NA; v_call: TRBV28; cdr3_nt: TGTGCCAGCAGACCGGACGTAGATAATTCACCCCTCCACTTT; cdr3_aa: CASRPDVDNSPLHF
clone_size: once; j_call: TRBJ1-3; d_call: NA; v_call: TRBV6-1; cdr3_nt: TGTGCCAGCGTACTCAGGGGAACTGGAAACACCATATATTTT; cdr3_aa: CASVLRGTGNTIYF
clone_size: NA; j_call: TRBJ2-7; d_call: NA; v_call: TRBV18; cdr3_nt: TGTGCCAGCTCACCTCGGGGCGGGGACGAGCAGTACTTC; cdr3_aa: CASSPRGGDEQYF
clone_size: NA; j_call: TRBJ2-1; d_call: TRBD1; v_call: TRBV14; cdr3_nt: TGTGCCAGCAGCCTCCAAGCAGGGACAGGGGGGGATGAGCAGTTCTTC; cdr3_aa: CASSLQAGTGGDEQFF
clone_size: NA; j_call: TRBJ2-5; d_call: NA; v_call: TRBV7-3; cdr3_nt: TGTGCCAGCAGCTTAGTCCCGGGGCAATTGTACTTC; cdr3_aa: CASSLVPGQLYF
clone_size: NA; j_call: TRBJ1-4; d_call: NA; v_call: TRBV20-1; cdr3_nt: TGCAGTGCTACAGACAGGGAAAAACTGTTTTTT; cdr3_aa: CSATDREKLFF
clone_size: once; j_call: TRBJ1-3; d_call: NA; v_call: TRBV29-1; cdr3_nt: TGCAGCGTTCGAGGGGGCTCTGGAAACACCATATATTTT; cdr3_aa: CSVRGGSGNTIYF
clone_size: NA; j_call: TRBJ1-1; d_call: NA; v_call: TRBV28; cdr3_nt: TGTGCCAGCAGCCTGCGCGGGACAAAAGCTTTCTTT; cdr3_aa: CASSLRGTKAFF
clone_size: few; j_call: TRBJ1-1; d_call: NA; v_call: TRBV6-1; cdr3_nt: TGTGCCAGCAGTGTAGCGGGGCGCGCTTTCTTT; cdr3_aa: CASSVAGRAFF
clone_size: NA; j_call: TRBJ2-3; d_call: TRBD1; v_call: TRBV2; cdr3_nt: TGTGCCAGCCTCAGGGGGCTAAGCACAGATACGCAGTATTTT; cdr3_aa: CASLRGLSTDTQYF
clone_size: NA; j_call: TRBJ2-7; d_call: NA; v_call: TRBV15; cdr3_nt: TGTGCCACCAGCAGAGATTCAGGACCCTACGAGCAGTACTTC; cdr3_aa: CATSRDSGPYEQYF
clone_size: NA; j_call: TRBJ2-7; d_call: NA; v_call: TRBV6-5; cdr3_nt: TGTGCCAGCAGCCCTTCGACCAGCGCCGACGAGCAGTACTTC; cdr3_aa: CASSPSTSADEQYF
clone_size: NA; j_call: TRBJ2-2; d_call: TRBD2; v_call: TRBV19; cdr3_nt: TGTGCCAGTAGTATAATGTTGCTAGCGGGGAATTTCGGGGAGCTGTTTTTT; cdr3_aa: CASSIMLLAGNFGELFF
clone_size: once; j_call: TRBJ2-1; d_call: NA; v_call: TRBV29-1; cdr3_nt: TGCAGCGCTGGGCCGAGTGAGTTTGAGCAGTTCTTC; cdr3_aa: CSAGPSEFEQFF
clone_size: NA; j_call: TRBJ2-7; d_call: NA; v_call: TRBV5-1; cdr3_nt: TGCGCCAGCAGCTTTACAGCCACAGGGTGGCGGTACGAGCAGTACTTC; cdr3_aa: CASSFTATGWRYEQYF
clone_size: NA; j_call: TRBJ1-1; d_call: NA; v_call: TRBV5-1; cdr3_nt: TGCGCCAGTAGGGAGGCCACTGAAGCTTTCTTT; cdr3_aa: CASREATEAFF
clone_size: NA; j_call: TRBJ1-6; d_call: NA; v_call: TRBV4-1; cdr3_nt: TGCGCCAGCAGCCAGGAGACTCTGAATTCACCCCTCCACTTT; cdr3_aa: CASSQETLNSPLHF
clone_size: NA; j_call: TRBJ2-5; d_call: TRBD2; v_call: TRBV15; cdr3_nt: TGTGCCACCAGCAGAGGACGACTAGCGACCCAAGAGACCCAGTACTTC; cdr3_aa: CATSRGRLATQETQYF
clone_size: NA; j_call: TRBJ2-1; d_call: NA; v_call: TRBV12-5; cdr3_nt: TGTGCTAGTGGTTTGTGGGGTGGGGGTGAGCAGTTCTTC; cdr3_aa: CASGLWGGGEQFF
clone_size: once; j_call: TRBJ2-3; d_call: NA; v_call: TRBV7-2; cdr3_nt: TGTGCCAGCAGCCCTAGGGGGGTATTAGGTGATAGTGATACGCAGTATTTT; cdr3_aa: CASSPRGVLGDSDTQYF
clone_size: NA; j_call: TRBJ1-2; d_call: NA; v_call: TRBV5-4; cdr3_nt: TGTGCCAGCAGCTCGGGCCTCGGGGGCGCCAAGATCGGCTACACCTTC; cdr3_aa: CASSSGLGGAKIGYTF
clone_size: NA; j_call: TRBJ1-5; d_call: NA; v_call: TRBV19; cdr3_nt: TGTGCCAGTAGTATAGTACGGGATCAGCCCCAGCATTTT; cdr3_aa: CASSIVRDQPQHF
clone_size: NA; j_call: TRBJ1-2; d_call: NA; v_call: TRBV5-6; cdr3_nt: TGTGCCAGCAGCTTGGTTTGGGGCGCGGACTATGGCTACACCTTC; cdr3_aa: CASSLVWGADYGYTF
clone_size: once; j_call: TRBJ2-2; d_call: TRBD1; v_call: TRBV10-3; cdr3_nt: TGTGCCTCCGAGGGACAGGGGGCGAACACCGGGGAGCTGTTTTTT; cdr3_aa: CASEGQGANTGELFF
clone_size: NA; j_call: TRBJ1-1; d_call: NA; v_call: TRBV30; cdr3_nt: TGTGCCTGGAGTGTCCGGATGAACACTGAAGCTTTCTTT; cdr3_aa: CAWSVRMNTEAFF
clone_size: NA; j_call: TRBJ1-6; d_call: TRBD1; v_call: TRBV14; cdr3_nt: TGTGCCAGCAGCTGGGACAGGAGGACCCTCCACTTT; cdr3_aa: CASSWDRRTLHF
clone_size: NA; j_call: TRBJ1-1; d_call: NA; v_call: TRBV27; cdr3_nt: TGTGCCAGCAGTTTGCTGGGTCGGGGGGCGCACACTGAAGCTTTCTTT; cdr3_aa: CASSLLGRGAHTEAFF
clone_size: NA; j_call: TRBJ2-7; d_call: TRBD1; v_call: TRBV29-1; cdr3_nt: TGCAGCGTTGAGCTTAGGACAGGGATATCCTACGAGCAGTACTTC; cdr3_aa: CSVELRTGISYEQYF
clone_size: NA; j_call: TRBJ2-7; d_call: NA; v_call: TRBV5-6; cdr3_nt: TGTGCCAGCAGCCGGAGGTCGGGCGAGCAGTACTTC; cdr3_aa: CASSRRSGEQYF
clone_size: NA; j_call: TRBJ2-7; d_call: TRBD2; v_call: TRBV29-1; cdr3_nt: TGCAGCGTAAGCGGGAGGCTCACCTACGAGCAGTACTTC; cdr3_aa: CSVSGRLTYEQYF
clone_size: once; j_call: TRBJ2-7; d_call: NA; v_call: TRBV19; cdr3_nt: TGTGCCAGTAGTATCTCTGCGGCCACACGCGAGCAGTACTTC; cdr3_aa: CASSISAATREQYF
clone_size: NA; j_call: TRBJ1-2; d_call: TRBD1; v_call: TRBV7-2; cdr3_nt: TGTGCCAGCAGCTCCCGGCTACAGGGGTTGAACTATGGCTACACCTTC; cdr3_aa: CASSSRLQGLNYGYTF
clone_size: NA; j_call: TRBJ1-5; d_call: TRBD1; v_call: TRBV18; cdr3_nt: TGTGCCAGCTCACCACGGACAGGGGGGCAGCCCCAGCATTTT; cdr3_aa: CASSPRTGGQPQHF
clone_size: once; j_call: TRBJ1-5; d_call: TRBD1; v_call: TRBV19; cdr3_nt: TGTGCCACCCACTCCGGGACAGGGGTCAGGCAGCCCCAGCATTTT; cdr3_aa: CATHSGTGVRQPQHF
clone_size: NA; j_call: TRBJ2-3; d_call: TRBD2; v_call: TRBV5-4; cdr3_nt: TGTGCCAGCACTTTAGCGGGGGGGACAGATACGCAGTATTTT; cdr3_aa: CASTLAGGTDTQYF
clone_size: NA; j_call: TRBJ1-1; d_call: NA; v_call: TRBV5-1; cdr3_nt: TGCGCCAGCAGCTTGGCCGGACGGAGGAACACTGAAGCTTTCTTT; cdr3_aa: CASSLAGRRNTEAFF
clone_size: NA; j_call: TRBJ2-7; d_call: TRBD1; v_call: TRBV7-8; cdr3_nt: TGTGCCAGCAGCTTAGGGGGACAGGGCACCTACGAGCAGTACTTC; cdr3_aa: CASSLGGQGTYEQYF
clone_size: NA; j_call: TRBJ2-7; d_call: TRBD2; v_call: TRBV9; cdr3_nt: TGTGCCAGCAGCGTACTAGCGGGAGATGGCGAGCAGTACTTC; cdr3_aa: CASSVLAGDGEQYF
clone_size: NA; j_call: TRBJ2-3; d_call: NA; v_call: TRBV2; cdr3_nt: TGTGCCAGCAGCCCCGACACCCACAGCACAGATACGCAGTATTTT; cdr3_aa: CASSPDTHSTDTQYF
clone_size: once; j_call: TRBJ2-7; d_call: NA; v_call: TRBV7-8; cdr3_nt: TGTGCCAGCTATCTCACCGGGTCTTCCTACGAGCAGTACTTC; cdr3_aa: CASYLTGSSYEQYF
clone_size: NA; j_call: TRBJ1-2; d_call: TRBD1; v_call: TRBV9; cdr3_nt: TGTGCCAGCAGCGTTTATGCCAGGGGGCTTTTGGGTGGCTACACCTTC; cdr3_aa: CASSVYARGLLGGYTF
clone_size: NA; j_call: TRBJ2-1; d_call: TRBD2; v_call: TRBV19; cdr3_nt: TGTGCCAGTAGTAGGGGCCAAGCGGGGATCTACAATGAGCAGTTCTTC; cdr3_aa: CASSRGQAGIYNEQFF
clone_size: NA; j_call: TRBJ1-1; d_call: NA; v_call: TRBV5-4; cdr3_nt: TGTGCCAGCAGCTTGGTTCACACTGAAGCTTTCTTT; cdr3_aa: CASSLVHTEAFF
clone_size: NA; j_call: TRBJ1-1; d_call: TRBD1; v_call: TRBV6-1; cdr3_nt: TGTGCCAGCAGTGAAAGAGGTGACAGGGGGCCAAGGTACACTGAAGCTTTCTTT; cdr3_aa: CASSERGDRGPRYTEAFF
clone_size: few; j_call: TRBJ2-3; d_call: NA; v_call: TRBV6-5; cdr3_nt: TGTGCCAGCAGTTACAGGCGGATCAGCACAGATACGCAGTATTTT; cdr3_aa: CASSYRRISTDTQYF
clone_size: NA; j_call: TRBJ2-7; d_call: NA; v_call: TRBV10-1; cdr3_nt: TGCGCCAGCAGTTCCAACCCCGGGGCGGGATCCTACGAGCAGTACTTC; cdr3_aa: CASSSNPGAGSYEQYF
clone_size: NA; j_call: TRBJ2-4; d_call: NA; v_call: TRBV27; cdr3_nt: TGTGCCAGCAGCTCGCAAAGCCCCAAAAACATTCAGTACTTC; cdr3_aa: CASSSQSPKNIQYF
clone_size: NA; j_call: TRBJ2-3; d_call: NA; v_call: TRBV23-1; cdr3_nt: TGCGCCAGCAGTCAATCGAAGGCTGCAGGGTTTCCAGATACGCAGTATTTT; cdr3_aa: CASSQSKAAGFPDTQYF
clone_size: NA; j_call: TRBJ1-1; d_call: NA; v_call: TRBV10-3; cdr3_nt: TGTGCCATCAGTGACGGGTTGAACACTGAAGCTTTCTTT; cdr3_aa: CAISDGLNTEAFF
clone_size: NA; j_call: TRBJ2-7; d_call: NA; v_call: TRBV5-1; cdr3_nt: TGCGCCAGCAGCTGGCAGGGAATTTTCTACGAGCAGTACTTC; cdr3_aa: CASSWQGIFYEQYF
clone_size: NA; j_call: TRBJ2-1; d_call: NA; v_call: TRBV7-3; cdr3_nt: TGTGCCAGCAGCTTAAATACAGGGTCCTCCTACAATGAGCAGTTCTTC; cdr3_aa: CASSLNTGSSYNEQFF
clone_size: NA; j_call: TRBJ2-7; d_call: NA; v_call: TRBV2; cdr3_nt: TGTGCCAGGGGTGCTAGCAATACTTCCTACGAGCAGTACTTC; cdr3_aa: CARGASNTSYEQYF
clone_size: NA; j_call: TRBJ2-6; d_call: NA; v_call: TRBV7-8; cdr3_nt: TGTGCCAGCAGCTCCGGGACTCAGTGGGGATACTCTGGGGCCAACGTCCTGACTTTC; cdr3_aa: CASSSGTQWGYSGANVLTF
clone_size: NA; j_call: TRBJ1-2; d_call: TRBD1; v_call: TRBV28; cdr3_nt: TGTGCCAGCAGTTTCCGACAGGGGAGGACCTGGGGCTACACCTTC; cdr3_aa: CASSFRQGRTWGYTF